These 21 T cell receptor beta chains share one sample of origin, sequenced in a study of cytomegalovirus exposure and HLA in healthy donors. PCR employed 60 Vbeta and 13 Jbeta primers. The table came from immunoSEQ multiplex PCR; TCRdb's copy has only in-frame clones and leaves some out. The sample includes under 200,000 clones, over 70% of them seen just once. Sequenced input: PBMCs. The receptors were gathered from a female donor in good health and CMV-seronegative.

This chain connects TRBV28 to TRBJ1-2; D remains unclear. CDR3 size: 15 residues. Per the germline V gene, CDR1 is MDHEN and CDR2 is SYDVKM. Trimming removed 11 bases at V and 0 bases at J, with 19 bases between. The CDR3 region has the DNA TGTGCCGCCCAGGATAGGCAGGTAGCTAACTATGGCTACACCTTC. It yields the protein CAAQDRQVANYGYTF.

The V gene is TRBV4-3, the J gene TRBJ2-1; the D is unclear. The CDR3 length is 14 residues. Germline-derived CDR1 and CDR2 are LGHNA and YSLEER. Trimming stripped 1 base from V and 7 bases from J, with 11 bases between. CDR3 region: CASSQAVGRNEQFF. CDR3 in DNA: TGCGCCAGCAGCCAAGCTGTGGGCCGTAATGAGCAGTTCTTC.

The V gene is TRBV7-3, the J gene TRBJ2-1; TRBD1 matches 8 bases. V gave up 4 bases and J gave up 4 bases; unmatched junction bases: 3. Germline values: CDR1 SGHTA, CDR2 FQGTGA. There are 14 residues in the CDR3. The CDR3 region is CASSSGQVYNEQFF. Here the CDR3 DNA reads TGTGCCAGCAGCTCGGGACAGGTATACAATGAGCAGTTCTTC.

The CDR3 nucleotides read TGTGCCAGCAGTTCTTTTTCGGGTAACCAAGAGACCCAGTACTTC. This codes for CASSSFSGNQETQYF. The V gene is TRBV9, the J gene TRBJ2-5, with D uncertain. The CDR3 runs to 15 residues. Germline-derived CDR1 and CDR2 are SGDLS and YYNGEE. Trimming removed 5 bases at V and 0 bases at J, with 14 bases between.

The V and J genes are TRBV5-1 and TRBJ2-1; a possible D gene is TRBD2 (6 bases). CDR1 and CDR2 (germline): SGHRS, YFSETQ. This CDR3 has 15 amino acids. Trimming shortened V by 0 bases and J by 5 bases, and 12 bases separated the two germline ends. The CDR3 DNA is TGCGCCAGCAGCTTGGCGGGACTCGGAAACAATGAGCAGTTCTTC. Protein sequence: CASSLAGLGNNEQFF.

The rearrangement joins TRBV28 to TRBJ2-4; 8 nucleotides align to TRBD2. This CDR3 region has 16 residues. V shed 10 bases and J 1 base; nucleotides not matched to a gene: 12. Germline V lookup: CDR1 MDHEN, CDR2 SYDVKM. As DNA, the CDR3 is TGTGCCATTGCCCCCGGGGGGGAGGGCGCCAAAAACATTCAGTACTTC. Residues: CAIAPGGEGAKNIQYF.

The chain carries TRBV4-1 and TRBJ1-4; TRBD1 aligns across 7 bases. Trimming removed 3 bases from V and 5 bases from J; junction bases left unmatched: 9. The CDR3 has 16 residues. From germline, CDR1 is MGHRA and CDR2 YSYEKL. The CDR3 loop reads CASSQVRQGPNEKLFF. For the CDR3, the DNA is TGCGCCAGCAGCCAGGTCCGACAGGGCCCGAATGAAAAACTGTTTTTT.

V is TRBV7-9 and J is TRBJ2-7; D may be TRBD2 (5 bases). Germline assignment: CDR1 SEHNR and CDR2 FQNEAQ (reference sequence). V shed 0 bases and J shed 7 bases, with 13 bases lying between them. CDR3 size: 14 residues. The CDR3 sequence is CASSLADGGLEQYF. The CDR3 DNA follows: TGTGCCAGCAGCTTAGCCGATGGCGGGTTGGAGCAGTACTTC. The full variable domain, its missing parts supplied by reference TRBV7-9 and TRBJ2-7, is DTGVSQNPRHKITKRGQNVTFRCDPISEHNRLYWYRQTLGQGPEFLTYFQNEAQLEKSRLLSDRFSAERPKGSFSTLEIQRTEQGDSAMYLCASSLADGGLEQYFGPGTRLTVT.

This chain connects TRBV6-5 to TRBJ1-2; the D gene is possibly TRBD1 (5 bases). CDR1 and CDR2 (germline): MNHEY, SVGAGI. The CDR3 has 16 amino acids. The V end lost 0 bases, the J end lost 0 bases, and 11 bases lay between the germline ends. The chain's CDR3 is CASSYSWGDTNYGYTF. CDR3 nucleotide sequence: TGTGCCAGCAGTTACTCCTGGGGGGATACTAACTATGGCTACACCTTC.

This clone has just one count. The chain uses TRBV9 and TRBJ2-2, with TRBD1 matching 9 bases. Looked up from germline, CDR1 is SGDLS and CDR2 is YYNGEE. The V gene end was trimmed by 3 bases and the J gene end by 2 bases; junction bases not matched to a gene: 14. The CDR3 length is 19 residues. CDR3 DNA: TGTGCCAGCAGCGGTGACAGGGGGGGATTTTGGGGAAACACCGGGGAGCTGTTTTTT. It encodes CASSGDRGGFWGNTGELFF. The full variable domain, completed using reference TRBV9 and TRBJ2-2, is DSGVTQTPKHLITATGQRVTLRCSPRSGDLSVYWYQQSLDQGLQFLIQYYNGEERAKGNILERFSAQQFPDLHSELNLSSLELGDSALYFCASSGDRGGFWGNTGELFFGEGSRLTVL.

J is TRBJ2-2 and V is TRBV5-6; the D gene is possibly TRBD1 (5 bases). Trimming shortened V by 2 bases and J by 5 bases, and 19 bases separated the two germline ends. There are 17 residues in the CDR3. CDR1 SGHDT and CDR2 YYEEEE come from the germline V gene. The CDR3 sequence is CASSFLQGLLGTGELFF. CDR3 coding DNA: TGTGCCAGCAGCTTCCTCCAGGGCCTTCTCGGGACCGGGGAGCTGTTTTTT. The full variable domain, in which reference TRBV5-6 and TRBJ2-2 provide the parts outside the CDR3, is DAGVTQSPTHLIKTRGQQVTLRCSPKSGHDTVSWYQQALGQGPQFIFQYYEEEERQRGNFPDRFSGHQFPNYSSELNVNALLLGDSALYLCASSFLQGLLGTGELFFGEGSRLTVL.

This rearrangement joins TRBV19 to TRBJ2-3; 9 bases agree with TRBD1. V shed 3 bases, J shed 3 bases, and the junction held 4 bases outside the gene matches. Germline V lookup: CDR1 LNHDA, CDR2 SQIVND (reference sequence). The CDR3 totals 15 residues. For the CDR3, the DNA is TGTGCCAGTAGTATTGCGGGACAGGGAACAGATACGCAGTATTTT. Its translation: CASSIAGQGTDTQYF. Looking up the rest from reference TRBV19 and TRBJ2-3 gives the full variable domain: DGGITQSPKYLFRKEGQNVTLSCEQNLNHDAMYWYRQDPGQGLRLIYYSQIVNDFQKGDIAEGYSVSREKKESFPLTVTSAQKNPTAFYLCASSIAGQGTDTQYFGPGTRLTVL.

The genes are TRBV5-1 and TRBJ2-3; 7 bases match TRBD1. This CDR3 has 14 residues. Germline CDR1 SGHRS, CDR2 YFSETQ. The junction had 7 bases not matched to a gene; V was cut back by 4 bases and J by 5 bases. The CDR3 here is CASSTDRAGDTQYF. Written as DNA, the CDR3 is TGCGCCAGCAGCACCGACAGGGCTGGAGATACGCAGTATTTT.

The rearrangement joins TRBV4-3 to TRBJ1-3; D is undetermined. The CDR3 spans 13 residues. From germline, CDR1 is LGHNA and CDR2 YSLEER. Trimming took off 2 bases at V and 5 bases at J, with 7 bases between the two ends. The CDR3 region has the DNA TGCGCCAGCAGCCAATTACTTAGAAACACCATATATTTT. Its protein is CASSQLLRNTIYF.

With regard to this clone: In the same sample, other DNA sequences code for this CDR3. CDR3 nucleotide sequence: TGTGCCAGCAGCAGTGGACTAGCGGGGGCCTACGAGCAGTACTTC. It specifies CASSSGLAGAYEQYF. This chain links TRBV5-4 with TRBJ2-7; 13 bases fit TRBD2. The CDR3 loop spans 15 amino acids. V shed 4 bases, J shed 2 bases, and the junction held 3 bases outside the gene matches. Germline CDR1 and CDR2: SGHNT and YYREEE (reference sequence).

Of note for this clone: The sample contains more than one DNA sequence encoding this CDR3. This rearrangement joins TRBV28 to TRBJ1-6; D is possibly TRBD1 (5 bases). Looked up from germline, CDR1 is MDHEN and CDR2 is SYDVKM. V was cut by 2 bases and J by 4 bases, with 6 bases left in between. This CDR3 is 14 amino acids long. The CDR3 reads CASSLQGYNSPLHF. In nucleotides, the CDR3 is TGTGCCAGCAGTTTACAGGGATATAATTCACCCCTCCACTTT.

The V and J genes are TRBV7-2 and TRBJ1-1; TRBD1 aligns across 7 bases. Germline V lookup: CDR1 SGHTA, CDR2 FQGNSA. Germline trimming cut 4 bases from V and 2 bases from J; bases unmatched to any gene: 4. There are 14 residues in the CDR3. The DNA for the CDR3 is TGTGCCAGCAGCTCAGGGGGAAAAAACACTGAAGCTTTCTTT. Residues: CASSSGGKNTEAFF.

The rearrangement uses TRBV19 and TRBJ2-7; maybe TRBD1 (7 bases). V lost 3 bases to trimming and J lost 1 base, with 13 bases between them. This CDR3 is 15 amino acids long. Germline assignment: CDR1 LNHDA and CDR2 SQIVND (reference sequence). CDR3: CASSIETGRSYEQYF. DNA of the CDR3: TGTGCCAGTAGTATTGAGACAGGGAGGTCCTACGAGCAGTACTTC.

The rearrangement links TRBV29-1 to TRBJ2-7, with a possible D match to TRBD1 (6 bases). The CDR3 contains 13 residues. With 4 bases removed from V and 2 bases from J, the gap between germline ends came to 12 bases. Per germline, CDR1 SQVTM and CDR2 ANQGSEA. The CDR3 DNA is TGCAGCGTTGTGGCAGGGGCGCCCTACGAGCAGTACTTC. This encodes CSVVAGAPYEQYF.

This chain uses TRBV30 with TRBJ2-5; 8 bases agree with TRBD1. This CDR3 spans 15 amino acids. Per germline, CDR1 GTSNPN and CDR2 SVGIG (reference sequence). Trimming removed 3 bases from V and 5 bases from J; junction bases left unmatched: 11. The CDR3 DNA reads as TGTGCCTGGAGGCGACGTCGGACAGGGCAGGAGACCCAGTACTTC. It is translated as CAWRRRRTGQETQYF. The whole variable domain, remainder taken from reference TRBV30 and TRBJ2-5, is SQTIHQWPATLVQPVGSPLSLECTVEGTSNPNLYWYRQAAGRGLQLLFYSVGIGQISSEVPQNLSASRPQDRQFILSSKKLLLSDSGFYLCAWRRRRTGQETQYFGPGTRLLVL.

This clone was seen a few times. The chain links TRBV25-1 to TRBJ2-3; D remains ambiguous. CDR3 size: 12 residues. Germline CDR1 is MGHDK and CDR2 is SYGVNS. V was pared by 4 bases and J by 6 bases, with 8 bases between. Here the CDR3 DNA reads TGTGCCAGCAGTGGGCCGAGGGATACGCAGTATTTT. It yields the protein CASSGPRDTQYF.